Shown below are 2 T cell receptor beta chains from a single sample sequenced in a study of blood T cell repertoires in COVID-19. Clones were sequenced by immunoSEQ multiplex PCR, and TCRdb holds only the in-frame ones, with some missing. In the table there are roughly 230,000 clones, roughly 86% of which are singletons. Sequencing used peripheral blood. The receptors derive from a human donor in a cohort sampled during active COVID-19.

This chain links TRBV30 with TRBJ1-5; D is unclear. Trimming left V 4 bases short and J 4 bases short, with 11 bases between. This CDR3 is built from 13 residues. Germline V gives CDR1 GTSNPN, CDR2 SVGIG (reference sequence). The DNA for the CDR3 is TGTGCCTGGACGGGCGGGCAGAATCAGCCCCAGCATTTT. Residues: CAWTGGQNQPQHF.

This clone was counted once. The chain couples TRBV19 to TRBJ2-5, with TRBD2 identical over 8 bases. Per germline, CDR1 LNHDA and CDR2 SQIVND (reference sequence). The CDR3 length is 14 residues. The junction had 5 bases not matched to a gene; V was cut back by 3 bases and J by 5 bases. CDR3 nucleotides: TGTGCCAGTAGTATCGGGACTAGAAGCGAGACCCAGTACTTC. It translates to CASSIGTRSETQYF.